This T cell receptor beta chain is drawn from a study of radiation and T cells in renal cell carcinoma. The wider study: Nephrectomy followed 15 Gy stereotactic body radiation by 4 weeks. General study results and limits: In blood, top tumor clones expanded by 2 weeks, shrinking by 4.

Indicated time point: blood 2 weeks post-SBRT. Treatment denoted: 15 Gy SBRT to primary tumor, nephrectomy 4 weeks later. Radiation-treated patients gave blood at baseline, week 2 and week 4. The tumor was a clear cell renal cell carcinoma. The repertoire was sequenced with immunoSEQ multiplex PCR; TCRdb's copy has only in-frame clones and lacks some. The table shows about 150,000 clones, with about nine tenths occurring only once. Concerning this clone: Its target is unknown.

Trimming left V 1 base short and J 7 bases short, with 10 bases between. The germline gives CDR1 SGHVS, CDR2 FQNEAQ. The CDR3 is 14 amino acids. The TCR originated in a woman in her 50s with renal cell carcinoma. The sequencing used blood, collected from a patient whose treatment included radiotherapy and nephrectomy. V is TRBV7-8 and J is TRBJ2-2; D gene uncertain. CDR3 nucleotides: TGTGCCAGCAGCTTAGTTATACTGGACGGGGAGCTGTTTTTT. The encoded protein is CASSLVILDGELFF. Drawing the rest from reference TRBV7-8 and TRBJ2-2, the complete variable domain is GAGVSQSPRYKVAKRGQDVALRCDPISGHVSLFWYQQALGQGPEFLTYFQNEAQLDKSGLPSDRFFAERPEGSVSTLKIQRTQQEDSAVYLCASSLVILDGELFFGEGSRLTVL.